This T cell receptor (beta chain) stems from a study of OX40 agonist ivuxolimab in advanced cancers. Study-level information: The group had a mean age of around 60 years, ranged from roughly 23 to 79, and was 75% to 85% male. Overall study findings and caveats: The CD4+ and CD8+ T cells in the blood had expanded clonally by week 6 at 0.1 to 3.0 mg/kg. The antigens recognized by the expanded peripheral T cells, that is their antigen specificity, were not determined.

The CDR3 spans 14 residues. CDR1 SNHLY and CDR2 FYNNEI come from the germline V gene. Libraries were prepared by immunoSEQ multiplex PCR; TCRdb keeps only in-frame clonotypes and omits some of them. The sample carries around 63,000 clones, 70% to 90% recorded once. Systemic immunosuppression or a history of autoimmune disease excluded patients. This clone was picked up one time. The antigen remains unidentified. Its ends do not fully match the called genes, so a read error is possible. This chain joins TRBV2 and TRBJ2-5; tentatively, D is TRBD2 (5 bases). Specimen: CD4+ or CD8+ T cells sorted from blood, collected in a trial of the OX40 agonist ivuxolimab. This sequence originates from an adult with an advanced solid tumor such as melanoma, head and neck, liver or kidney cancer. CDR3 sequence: CASNIASPQGTQYF. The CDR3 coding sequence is TGTGCCAGCAATATAGCGTCACCCCAAGGGACCCAGTACTTC.